These 2 T cell receptor beta chains came from one sample sequenced in a study of blood T cell repertoires in COVID-19. Clones were read by immunoSEQ multiplex PCR, and TCRdb kept only the in-frame ones, dropping some. Here the sample spans about 40,000 clones, around four fifths being singletons. Sequencing input: peripheral blood. These receptor sequences come from a man aged 45-65 years with active COVID-19.

This clone was picked up a small number of times. Here the CDR3 DNA reads TGTGCCAGCAGCCACCGGGACACCCGCAATGAAAAACTGTTTTTT. Amino acid sequence: CASSHRDTRNEKLFF. This chain uses TRBV5-8 with TRBJ1-4; a possible D gene is TRBD1 (6 bases). The V gene's germline CDR1 is SGHTS and CDR2 YDEGEE. The V end lost 4 bases, the J end lost 5 bases, and 15 bases lay between the germline ends. This CDR3 region has 15 residues. Complete variable domain (other parts from reference TRBV5-8 and TRBJ1-4): EAGVTQSPTHLIKTRGQQATLRCSPISGHTSVYWYQQALGLGLQFLLWYDEGEERNRGNFPPRFSGRQFPNYSSELNVNALELEDSALYLCASSHRDTRNEKLFFGSGTQLSVL.

This chain connects TRBV29-1 to TRBJ2-7; D is perhaps TRBD2 (5 bases). Trimming left V 6 bases short and J 2 bases short, with 14 bases between. The CDR3 covers 13 residues. In germline, CDR1 is SQVTM, CDR2 ANQGSEA. CDR3 in amino acids: CSVRDALTYEQYF. The CDR3 nucleotides are TGCAGCGTGAGGGATGCCTTAACCTACGAGCAGTACTTC.